This TCR beta chain originates from a study of cytomegalovirus exposure and HLA in healthy donors. Nominally healthy donors were sampled, though unrecorded immune exposures were likely. Study observations and caveats: Presence/absence analysis assumed near-uniform sequencing depth across donors.

Primers: 60 Vbeta forward and 13 Jbeta reverse. TCRdb's table, derived via immunoSEQ multiplex PCR, lists solely in-frame clones and lacks some. The table records approximately 82,000 clones, more than 55% of them present only once. Trimming pared 4 bases from V and 3 bases from J, leaving 20 bases between. CDR1 and CDR2 from the germline V gene are SGHDT and YYEEEE. The CDR3 contains 16 residues. In regard to this clone: Its antigen is not identified.

The material sequenced was PBMCs. This chain links TRBV5-6 with TRBJ2-7; no clear D gene. The sequence was collected from a woman under 40 in good health and CMV-seropositive. Here the CDR3 reads CASSPTPGPWIYEQYF. The CDR3 DNA reads TGTGCCAGCAGCCCGACTCCGGGTCCTTGGATCTACGAGCAGTACTTC.